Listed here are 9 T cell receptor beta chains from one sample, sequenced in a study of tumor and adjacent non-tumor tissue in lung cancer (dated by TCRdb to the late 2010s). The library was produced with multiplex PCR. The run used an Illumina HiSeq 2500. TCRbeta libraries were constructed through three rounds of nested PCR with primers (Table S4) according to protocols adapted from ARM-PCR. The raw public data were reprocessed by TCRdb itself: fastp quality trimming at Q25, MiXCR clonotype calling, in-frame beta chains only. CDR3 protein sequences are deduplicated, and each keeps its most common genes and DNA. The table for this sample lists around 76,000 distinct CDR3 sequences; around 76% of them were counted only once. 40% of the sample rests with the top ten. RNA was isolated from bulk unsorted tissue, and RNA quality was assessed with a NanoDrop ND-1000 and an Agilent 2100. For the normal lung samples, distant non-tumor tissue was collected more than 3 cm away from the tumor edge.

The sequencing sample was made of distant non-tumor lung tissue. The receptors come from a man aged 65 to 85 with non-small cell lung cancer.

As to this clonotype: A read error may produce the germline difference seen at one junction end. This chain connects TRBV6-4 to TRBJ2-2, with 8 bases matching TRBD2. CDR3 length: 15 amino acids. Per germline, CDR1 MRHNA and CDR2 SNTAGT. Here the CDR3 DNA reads TGTGCCAGCAGTGACTCGGGGACTAGTACCGGGGAGCTGCTTTTT. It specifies CASSDSGTSTGELLF.

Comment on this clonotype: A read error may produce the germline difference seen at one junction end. The CDR3 spells CASYSFGGPPDSPLLF. CDR3 nucleotides: TGTGCCAGCTACTCTTTCGGGGGGCCACCAGATTCACCCCTCCTCTTT. The chain recombines TRBV5-4 with TRBJ1-6; a weak D match, TRBD1 (6 bases). This CDR3 is built from 16 residues. Germline-derived CDR1 and CDR2 are SGHNT and YYREEE (reference sequence).

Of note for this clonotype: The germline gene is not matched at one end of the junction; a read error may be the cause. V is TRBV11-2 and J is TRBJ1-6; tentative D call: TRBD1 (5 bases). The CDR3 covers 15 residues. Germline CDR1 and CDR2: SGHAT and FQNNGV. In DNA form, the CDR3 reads TGTGCCAGCAGCTCCGGGACTGCGTATAATTCATCCCTCCACTTT. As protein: CASSSGTAYNSSLHF.

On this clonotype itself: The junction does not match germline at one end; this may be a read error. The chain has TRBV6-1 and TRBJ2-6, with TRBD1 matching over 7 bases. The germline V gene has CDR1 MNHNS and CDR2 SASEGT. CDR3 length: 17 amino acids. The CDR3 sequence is CGSRGRGGYSGANLLTF. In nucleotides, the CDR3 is TGTGGTAGCAGGGGGAGAGGCGGATACTCTGGGGCCAACCTCCTGACTTTC.

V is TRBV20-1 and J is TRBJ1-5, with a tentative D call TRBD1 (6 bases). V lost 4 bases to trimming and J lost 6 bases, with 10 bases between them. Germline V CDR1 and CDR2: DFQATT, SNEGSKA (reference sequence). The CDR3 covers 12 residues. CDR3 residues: CSAKRQVQPQHF. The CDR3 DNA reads TGCAGTGCTAAAAGACAGGTTCAGCCCCAGCATTTT.

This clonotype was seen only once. The CDR3 DNA reads TGTGCCAGCACTCCGACAATCGTCATTGAAGCTTTCTTT. The encoded protein is CASTPTIVIEAFF. The chain uses TRBV12-3 or TRBV12-4 and TRBJ1-1; no reliable D call. V was pared by 7 bases and J by 7 bases, with 16 bases between. The CDR3 covers 13 residues.

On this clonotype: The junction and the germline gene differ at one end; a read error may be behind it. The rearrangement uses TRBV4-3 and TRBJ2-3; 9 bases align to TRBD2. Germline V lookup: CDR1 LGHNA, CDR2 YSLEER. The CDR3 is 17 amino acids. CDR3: CASSQDGHSGRTNTQYF. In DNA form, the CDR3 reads TGCGCCAGCAGCCAAGATGGGCATAGCGGGAGAACAAATACCCAGTATTTT.

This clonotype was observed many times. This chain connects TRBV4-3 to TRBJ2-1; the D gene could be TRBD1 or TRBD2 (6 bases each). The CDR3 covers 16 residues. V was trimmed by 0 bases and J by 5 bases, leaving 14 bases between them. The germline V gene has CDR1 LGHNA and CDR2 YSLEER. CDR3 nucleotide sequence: TGCGCCAGCAGCCAAGATCCCGGGGGCCAAAACAATGAGCAGTTCTTC. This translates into CASSQDPGGQNNEQFF.

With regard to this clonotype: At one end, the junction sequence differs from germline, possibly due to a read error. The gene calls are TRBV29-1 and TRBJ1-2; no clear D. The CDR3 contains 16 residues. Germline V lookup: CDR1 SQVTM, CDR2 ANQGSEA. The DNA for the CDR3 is TGCAACGTTGTCCCCTATCAATCCTCGGGAGAAGATGGCTACGTCTTC. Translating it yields CNVVPYQSSGEDGYVF.